This TCR beta chain was found in a study of T-cell reconstitution after alpha-beta-depleted transplantation in children. Unique molecular identifiers tagged the TCRbeta library. TCRdb used MiXCR to reprocess the PCR reads, holding one entry per CDR3 protein. The sample contains just under 550,000 distinct CDR3 sequences, about 17% of which appear only once. Germline V lookup: CDR1 SGHRS, CDR2 YFSETQ. This CDR3 comprises 16 residues. Trimming took 0 bases from V and 9 from J, leaving 19 bases between them. The sequence was obtained from a human donor who donated a stem cell graft to a child with acute lymphoblastic leukemia. This rearrangement joins TRBV5-1 to TRBJ2-1; a possible D gene is TRBD1 (6 bases). The sequenced sample was PBMCs from the stem cell graft donor, obtained from the stem cell graft. For the CDR3, the DNA is TGCGCCAGCAGCTTGGCCAACAGGGTCTGGAGCGGTGAGCAGTTCTTC. This translates into CASSLANRVWSGEQFF.